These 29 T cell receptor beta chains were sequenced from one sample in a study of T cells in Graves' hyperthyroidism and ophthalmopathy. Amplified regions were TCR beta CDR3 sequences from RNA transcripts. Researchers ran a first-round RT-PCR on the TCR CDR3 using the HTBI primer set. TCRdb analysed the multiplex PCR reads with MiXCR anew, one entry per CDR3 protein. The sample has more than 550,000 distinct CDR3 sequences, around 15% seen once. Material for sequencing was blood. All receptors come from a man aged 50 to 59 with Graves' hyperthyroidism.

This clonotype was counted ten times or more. This CDR3 is CASSARGFRYGYTF. The CDR3 coding sequence is TGTGCCAGCAGTGCCAGGGGGTTTAGATATGGCTACACCTTC. This chain connects TRBV2 to TRBJ1-2; 7 bases fit TRBD1. V was clipped by 4 bases and J by 5 bases; unmatched bases: 7. This CDR3 comprises 14 residues. Germline assignment: CDR1 SNHLY and CDR2 FYNNEI.

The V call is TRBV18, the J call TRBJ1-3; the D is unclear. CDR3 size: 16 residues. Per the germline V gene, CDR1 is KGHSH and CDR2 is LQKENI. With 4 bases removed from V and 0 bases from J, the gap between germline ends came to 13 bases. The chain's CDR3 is CASSQPPPSSGNTIYF. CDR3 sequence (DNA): TGTGCCAGCTCACAACCTCCACCGAGCTCTGGAAACACCATATATTTT.

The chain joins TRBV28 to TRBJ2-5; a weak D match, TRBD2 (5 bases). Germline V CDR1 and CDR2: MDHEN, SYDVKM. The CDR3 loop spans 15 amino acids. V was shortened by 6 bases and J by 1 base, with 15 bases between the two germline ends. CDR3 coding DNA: TGTGCCAGCAGGCTATCAGCGGCCTCCCAAGAGACCCAGTACTTC. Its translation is CASRLSAASQETQYF. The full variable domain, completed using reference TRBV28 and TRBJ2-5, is DVKVTQSSRYLVKRTGEKVFLECVQDMDHENMFWYRQDPGLGLRLIYFSYDVKMKEKGDIPEGYSVSREKKERFSLILESASTNQTSMYLCASRLSAASQETQYFGPGTRLLVL.

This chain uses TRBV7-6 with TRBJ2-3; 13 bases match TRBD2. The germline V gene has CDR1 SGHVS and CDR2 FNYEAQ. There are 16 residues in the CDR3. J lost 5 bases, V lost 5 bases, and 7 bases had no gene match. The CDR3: CASSPGLAGEIDTQYF. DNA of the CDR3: TGTGCCAGCAGCCCCGGACTAGCGGGAGAGATAGATACGCAGTATTTT. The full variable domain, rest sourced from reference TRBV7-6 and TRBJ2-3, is GAGVSQSPRYKVTKRGQDVALRCDPISGHVSLYWYRQALGQGPEFLTYFNYEAQQDKSGLPNDRFSAERPEGSISTLTIQRTEQRDSAMYRCASSPGLAGEIDTQYFGPGTRLTVL.

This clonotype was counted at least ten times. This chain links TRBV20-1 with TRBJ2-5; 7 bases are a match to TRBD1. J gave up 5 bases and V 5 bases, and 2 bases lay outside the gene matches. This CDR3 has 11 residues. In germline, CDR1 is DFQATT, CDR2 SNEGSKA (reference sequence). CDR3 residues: CSALQGETQYF. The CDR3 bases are TGCAGTGCTTTACAGGGGGAGACCCAGTACTTC.

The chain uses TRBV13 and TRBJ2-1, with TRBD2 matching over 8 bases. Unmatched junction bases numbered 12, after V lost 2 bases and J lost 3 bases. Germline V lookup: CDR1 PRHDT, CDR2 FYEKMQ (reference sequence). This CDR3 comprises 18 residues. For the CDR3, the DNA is TGTGCCAGCAGCTTATTATGGGTGACTAGCGAACTCTACAATGAGCAGTTCTTC. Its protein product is CASSLLWVTSELYNEQFF. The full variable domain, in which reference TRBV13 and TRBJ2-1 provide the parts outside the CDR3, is AAGVIQSPRHLIKEKRETATLKCYPIPRHDTVYWYQQGPGQDPQFLISFYEKMQSDKGSIPDRFSAQQFSDYHSELNMSSLELGDSALYFCASSLLWVTSELYNEQFFGPGTRLTVL.

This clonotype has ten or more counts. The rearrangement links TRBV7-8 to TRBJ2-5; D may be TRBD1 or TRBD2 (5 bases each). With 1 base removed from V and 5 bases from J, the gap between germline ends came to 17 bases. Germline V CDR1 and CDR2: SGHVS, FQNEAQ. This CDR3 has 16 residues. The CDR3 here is CASSLGGGARGETQYF. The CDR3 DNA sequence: TGTGCCAGCAGCTTAGGTGGTGGAGCCCGGGGCGAGACCCAGTACTTC.

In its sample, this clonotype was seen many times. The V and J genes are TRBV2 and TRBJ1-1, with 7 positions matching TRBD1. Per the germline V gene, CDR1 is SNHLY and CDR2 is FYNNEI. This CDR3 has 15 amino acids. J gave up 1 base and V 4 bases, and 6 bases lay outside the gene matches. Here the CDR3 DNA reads TGTGCCAGCAGTGGGGTAGACAGGGCGAACACTGAAGCTTTCTTT. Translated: CASSGVDRANTEAFF.

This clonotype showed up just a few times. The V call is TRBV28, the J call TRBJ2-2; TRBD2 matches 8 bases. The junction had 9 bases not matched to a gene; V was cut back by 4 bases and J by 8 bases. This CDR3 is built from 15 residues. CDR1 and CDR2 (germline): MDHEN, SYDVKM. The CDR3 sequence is CASSSGGRLAGELFF. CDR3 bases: TGTGCCAGCAGTTCGGGAGGGAGACTAGCGGGGGAGCTGTTTTTT.

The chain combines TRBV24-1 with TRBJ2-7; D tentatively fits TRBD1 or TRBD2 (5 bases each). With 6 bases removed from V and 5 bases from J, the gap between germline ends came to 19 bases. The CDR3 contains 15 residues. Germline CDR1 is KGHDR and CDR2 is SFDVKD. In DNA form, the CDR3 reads TGTGCCACCAGTAACTCCGGGACCCTTTTTCACGAGCAGTACTTC. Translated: CATSNSGTLFHEQYF.

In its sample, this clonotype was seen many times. CDR3 amino acids: CASSLGIVVDTQYF. CDR3 sequence (DNA): TGTGCCAGCAGCTTAGGGATCGTCGTAGATACGCAGTATTTT. V is TRBV11-2 and J is TRBJ2-3, with no clear D. V was pared by 1 base and J by 5 bases, with 10 bases between. CDR3 length equals 14 residues. Germline V gives CDR1 SGHAT, CDR2 FQNNGV. Looking up the rest from reference TRBV11-2 and TRBJ2-3 gives the full variable domain: EAGVAQSPRYKIIEKRQSVAFWCNPISGHATLYWYQQILGQGPKLLIQFQNNGVVDDSQLPKDRFSAERLKGVDSTLKIQPAKLEDSAVYLCASSLGIVVDTQYFGPGTRLTVL.

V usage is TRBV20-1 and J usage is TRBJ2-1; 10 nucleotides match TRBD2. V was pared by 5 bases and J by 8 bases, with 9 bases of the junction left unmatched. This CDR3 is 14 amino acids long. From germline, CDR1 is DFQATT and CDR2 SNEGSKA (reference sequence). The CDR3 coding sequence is TGCAGTGCTGAGTCTAGCGGGAGTAGAGATGAGCAGTTCTTC. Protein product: CSAESSGSRDEQFF.

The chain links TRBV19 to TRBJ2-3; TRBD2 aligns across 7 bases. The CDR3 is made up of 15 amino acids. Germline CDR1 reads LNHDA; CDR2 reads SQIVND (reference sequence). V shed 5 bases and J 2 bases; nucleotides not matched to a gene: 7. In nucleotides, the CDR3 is TGTGCCAGTAGTCAAACTAGCGTATCCACAGATACGCAGTATTTT. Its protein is CASSQTSVSTDTQYF.

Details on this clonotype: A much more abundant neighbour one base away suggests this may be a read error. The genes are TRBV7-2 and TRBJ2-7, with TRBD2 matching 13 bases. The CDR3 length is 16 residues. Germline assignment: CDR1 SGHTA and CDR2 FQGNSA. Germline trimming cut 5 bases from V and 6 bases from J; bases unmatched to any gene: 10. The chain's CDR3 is CASSRAPGLAGTEQYF. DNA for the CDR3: TGTGCCAGCAGCAGAGCGCCGGGACTAGCGGGGACCGAGCAGTACTTC.

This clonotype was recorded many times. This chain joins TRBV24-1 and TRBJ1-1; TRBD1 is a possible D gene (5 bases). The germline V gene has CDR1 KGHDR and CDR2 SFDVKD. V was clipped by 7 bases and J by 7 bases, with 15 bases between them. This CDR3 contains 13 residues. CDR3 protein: CATSAQGWGEAFF. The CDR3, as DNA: TGTGCCACCAGCGCCCAGGGCTGGGGTGAAGCTTTCTTT.

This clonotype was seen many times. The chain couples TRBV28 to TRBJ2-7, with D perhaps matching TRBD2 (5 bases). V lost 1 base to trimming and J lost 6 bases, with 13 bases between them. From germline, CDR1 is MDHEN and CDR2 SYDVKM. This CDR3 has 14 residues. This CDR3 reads CASSLSVGVSEQYF. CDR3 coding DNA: TGTGCCAGCAGTTTATCGGTGGGAGTCTCCGAGCAGTACTTC.

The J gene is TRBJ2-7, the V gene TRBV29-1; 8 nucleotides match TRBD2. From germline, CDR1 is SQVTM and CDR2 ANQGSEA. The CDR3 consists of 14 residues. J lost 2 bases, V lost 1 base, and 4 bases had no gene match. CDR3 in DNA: TGCAGCGTTGAAGTGAGGCGGGGGGCCTACGAGCAGTACTTC. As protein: CSVEVRRGAYEQYF.

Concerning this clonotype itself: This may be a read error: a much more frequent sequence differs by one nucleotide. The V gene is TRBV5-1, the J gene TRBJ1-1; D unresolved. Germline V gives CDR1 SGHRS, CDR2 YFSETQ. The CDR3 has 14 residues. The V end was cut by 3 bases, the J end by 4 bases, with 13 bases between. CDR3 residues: CASSSQNGITEAFF. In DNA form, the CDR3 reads TGCGCCAGCAGCTCGCAGAACGGGATCACTGAAGCTTTCTTT.

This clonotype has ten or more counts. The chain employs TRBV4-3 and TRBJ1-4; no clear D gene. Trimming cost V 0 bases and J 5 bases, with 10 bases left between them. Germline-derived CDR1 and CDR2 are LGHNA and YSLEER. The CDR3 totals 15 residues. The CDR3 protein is CASSQDWAGNEKLFF. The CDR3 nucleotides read TGCGCCAGCAGCCAAGACTGGGCCGGGAATGAAAAACTGTTTTTT.

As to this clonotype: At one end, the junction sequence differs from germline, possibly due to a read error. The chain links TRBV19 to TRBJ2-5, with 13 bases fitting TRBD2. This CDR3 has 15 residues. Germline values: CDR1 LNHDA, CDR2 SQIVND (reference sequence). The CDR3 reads CASKSGLAGQETQYF. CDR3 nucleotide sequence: TGTGCTAGTAAATCGGGACTAGCGGGACAAGAGACCCAGTACTTC.

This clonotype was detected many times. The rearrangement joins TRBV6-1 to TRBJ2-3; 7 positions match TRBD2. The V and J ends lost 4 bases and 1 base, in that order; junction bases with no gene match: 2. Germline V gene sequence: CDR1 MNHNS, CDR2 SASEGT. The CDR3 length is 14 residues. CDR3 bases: TGTGCCAGCAGTGCGGCGGGGGGCACAGATACGCAGTATTTT. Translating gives CASSAAGGTDTQYF.

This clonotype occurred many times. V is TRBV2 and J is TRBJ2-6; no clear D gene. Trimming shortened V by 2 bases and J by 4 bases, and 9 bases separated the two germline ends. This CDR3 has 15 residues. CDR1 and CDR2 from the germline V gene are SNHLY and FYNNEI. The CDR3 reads CASSELGSGANVLTF. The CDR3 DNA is TGTGCCAGCAGTGAACTAGGGTCCGGGGCCAACGTCCTGACTTTC. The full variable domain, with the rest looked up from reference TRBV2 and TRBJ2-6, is EPEVTQTPSHQVTQMGQEVILRCVPISNHLYFYWYRQILGQKVEFLVSFYNNEISEKSEIFDDQFSVERPDGSNFTLKIRSTKLEDSAMYFCASSELGSGANVLTFGAGSRLTVL.

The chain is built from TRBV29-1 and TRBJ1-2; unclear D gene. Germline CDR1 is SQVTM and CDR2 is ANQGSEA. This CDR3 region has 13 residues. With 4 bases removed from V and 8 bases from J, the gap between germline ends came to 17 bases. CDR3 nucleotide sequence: TGCAGCGTTGGGGCCGGTGTGGGCTTCGGCTACACCTTC. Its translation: CSVGAGVGFGYTF.

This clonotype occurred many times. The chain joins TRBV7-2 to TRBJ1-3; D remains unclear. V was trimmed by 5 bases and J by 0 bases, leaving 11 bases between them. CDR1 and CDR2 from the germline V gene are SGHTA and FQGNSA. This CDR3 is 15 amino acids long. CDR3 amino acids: CASSPIGPSGNTIYF. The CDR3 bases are TGTGCCAGCAGCCCGATAGGACCCTCTGGAAACACCATATATTTT.

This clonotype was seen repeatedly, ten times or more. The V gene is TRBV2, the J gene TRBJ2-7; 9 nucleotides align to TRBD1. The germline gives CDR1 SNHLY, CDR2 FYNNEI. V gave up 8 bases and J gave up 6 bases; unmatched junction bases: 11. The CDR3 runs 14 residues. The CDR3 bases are TGTGCCAGCCACCACGGACAGGGGACGGTCGAGCAGTACTTC. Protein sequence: CASHHGQGTVEQYF.

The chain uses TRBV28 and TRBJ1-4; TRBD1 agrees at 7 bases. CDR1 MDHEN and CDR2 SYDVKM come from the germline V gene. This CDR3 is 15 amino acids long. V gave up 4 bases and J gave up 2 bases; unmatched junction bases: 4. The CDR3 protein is CASSSGGPTNEKLFF. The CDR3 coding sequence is TGTGCCAGCAGTTCAGGGGGACCTACTAATGAAAAACTGTTTTTT.

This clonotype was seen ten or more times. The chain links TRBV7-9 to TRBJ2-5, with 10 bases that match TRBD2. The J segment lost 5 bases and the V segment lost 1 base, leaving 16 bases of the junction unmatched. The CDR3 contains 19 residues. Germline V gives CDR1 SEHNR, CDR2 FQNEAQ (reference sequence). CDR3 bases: TGTGCCAGCAGCTTAGAAGGATTCGACAGCGGGAGGGCTTCGGAGACCCAGTACTTC. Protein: CASSLEGFDSGRASETQYF.

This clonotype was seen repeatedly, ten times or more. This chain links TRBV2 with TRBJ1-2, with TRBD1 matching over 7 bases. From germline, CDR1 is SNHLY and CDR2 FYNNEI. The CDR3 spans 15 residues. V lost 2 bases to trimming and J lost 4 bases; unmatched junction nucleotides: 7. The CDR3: CASSEQGVGSYGYTF. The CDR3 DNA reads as TGTGCCAGCAGTGAACAGGGGGTGGGATCCTATGGCTACACCTTC.

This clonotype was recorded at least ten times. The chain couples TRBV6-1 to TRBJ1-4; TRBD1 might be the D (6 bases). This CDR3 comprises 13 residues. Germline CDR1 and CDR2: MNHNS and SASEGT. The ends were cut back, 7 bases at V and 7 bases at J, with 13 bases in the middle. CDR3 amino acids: CASTMEGGEKLFF. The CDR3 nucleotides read TGTGCCAGCACCATGGAGGGGGGTGAAAAACTGTTTTTT.